This T cell receptor beta chain is from a study of T cells after yellow fever vaccination. Study-wide results and caveats: From the bulk population, abundant clonotypes could contaminate and appear within FACS-sorted repertoires.

CDR3 length equals 16 residues. Germline V gives CDR1 SEHNR, CDR2 FQNEAQ (reference sequence). V shed 1 base, J shed 2 bases, and the junction held 6 bases outside the gene matches. This clonotype was picked up many times. Its antigen is still unknown. TCRdb passed the 5' RACE reads through MiXCR, listing each CDR3 protein once. The sample yields around 600,000 distinct CDR3 sequences, more than 9% seen once. The sequencing here drew on PBMCs, taken on the day of the yellow fever booster vaccination. The TCR originated in a man under 40 who received the YFV17D yellow fever vaccine. The gene calls are TRBV7-9 and TRBJ2-3, with 7 positions matching TRBD1. As DNA, the CDR3 is TGTGCCAGCAGCTTAGTAGGAGGACAGGTCACAGATACGCAGTATTTT. The encoded protein is CASSLVGGQVTDTQYF.